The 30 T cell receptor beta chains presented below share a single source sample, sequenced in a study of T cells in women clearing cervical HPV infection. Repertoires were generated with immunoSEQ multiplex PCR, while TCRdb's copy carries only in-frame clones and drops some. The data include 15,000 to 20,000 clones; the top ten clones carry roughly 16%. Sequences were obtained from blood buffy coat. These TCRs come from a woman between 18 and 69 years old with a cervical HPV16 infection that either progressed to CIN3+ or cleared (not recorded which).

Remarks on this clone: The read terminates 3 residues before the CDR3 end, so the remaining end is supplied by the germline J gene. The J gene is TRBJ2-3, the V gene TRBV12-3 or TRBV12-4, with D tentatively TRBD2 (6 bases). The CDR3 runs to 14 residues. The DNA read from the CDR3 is TGTGCCAGCAGTTTAATCGGAGGGTCGGAGACG. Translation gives CASSLIGGSET. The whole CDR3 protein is CASSLIGGSETQYF.

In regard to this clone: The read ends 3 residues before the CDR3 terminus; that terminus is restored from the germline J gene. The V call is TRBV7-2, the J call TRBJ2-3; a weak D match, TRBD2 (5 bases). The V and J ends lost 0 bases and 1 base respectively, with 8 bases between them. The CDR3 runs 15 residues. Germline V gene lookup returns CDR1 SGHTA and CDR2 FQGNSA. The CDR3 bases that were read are TGTGCCAGCAGCTTAGCCGGGGTGGGCACAGATACG. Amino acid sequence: CASSLAGVGTDT. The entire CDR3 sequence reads CASSLAGVGTDTQYF.

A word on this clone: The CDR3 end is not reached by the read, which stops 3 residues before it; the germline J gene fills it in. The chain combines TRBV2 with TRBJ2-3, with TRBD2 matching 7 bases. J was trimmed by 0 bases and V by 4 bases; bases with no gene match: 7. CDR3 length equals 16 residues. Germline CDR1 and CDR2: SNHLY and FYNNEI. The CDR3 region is CASSGRAGPSTDTQYF. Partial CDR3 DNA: TGTGCCAGCAGTGGGAGAGCGGGGCCTAGCACAGATACG.

CDR3 sequence reads: CASSIGQRETQYF. CDR3 DNA (partial): TGTGCCAGCAGCATAGGACAGAGGGAGACC. V and J are TRBV7-9 and TRBJ2-5; a possible D gene is TRBD1 (6 bases). The sequenced fragment ends 3 residues before the CDR3 boundary, so the rest is inferred from the germline J gene. The CDR3 is 13 amino acids. V was cut by 5 bases and J by 5 bases, with 12 bases left in between. Germline CDR1 SEHNR, CDR2 FQNEAQ (reference sequence).

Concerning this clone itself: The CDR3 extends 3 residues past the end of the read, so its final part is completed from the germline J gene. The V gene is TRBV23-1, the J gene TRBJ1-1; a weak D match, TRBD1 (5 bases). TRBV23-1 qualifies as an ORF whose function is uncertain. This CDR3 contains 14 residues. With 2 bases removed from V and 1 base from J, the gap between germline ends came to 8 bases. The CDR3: CASSQRGENTEAFF. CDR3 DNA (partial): TGCGCCAGCAGTCAACGGGGGGAGAACACTGAA.

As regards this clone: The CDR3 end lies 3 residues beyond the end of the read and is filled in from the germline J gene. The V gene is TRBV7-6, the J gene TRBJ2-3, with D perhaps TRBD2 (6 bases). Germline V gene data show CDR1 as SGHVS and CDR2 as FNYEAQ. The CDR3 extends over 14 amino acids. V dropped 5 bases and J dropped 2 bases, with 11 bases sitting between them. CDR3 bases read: TGTGCCAGCAGCGGTACGGGGGACACAGATACG. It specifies CASSGTGDTDT. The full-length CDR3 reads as CASSGTGDTDTQYF.

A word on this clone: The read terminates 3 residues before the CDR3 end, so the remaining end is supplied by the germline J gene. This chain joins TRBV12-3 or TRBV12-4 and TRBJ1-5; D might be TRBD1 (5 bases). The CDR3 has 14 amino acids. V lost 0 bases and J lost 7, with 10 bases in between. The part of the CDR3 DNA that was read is TGTGCCAGCAGTTTAGCTGCAGGGCGGCAGCCC. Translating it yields CASSLAAGRQP. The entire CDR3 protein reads CASSLAAGRQPQHF.

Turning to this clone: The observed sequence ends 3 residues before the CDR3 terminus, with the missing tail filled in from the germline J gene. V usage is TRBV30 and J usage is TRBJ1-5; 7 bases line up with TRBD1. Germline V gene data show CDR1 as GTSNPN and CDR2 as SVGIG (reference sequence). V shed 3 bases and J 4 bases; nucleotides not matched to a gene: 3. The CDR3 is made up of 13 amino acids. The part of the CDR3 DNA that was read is TGTGCCTGGAGGGGACAGTTAAATCAGCCC. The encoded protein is CAWRGQLNQP. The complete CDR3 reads CAWRGQLNQPQHF.

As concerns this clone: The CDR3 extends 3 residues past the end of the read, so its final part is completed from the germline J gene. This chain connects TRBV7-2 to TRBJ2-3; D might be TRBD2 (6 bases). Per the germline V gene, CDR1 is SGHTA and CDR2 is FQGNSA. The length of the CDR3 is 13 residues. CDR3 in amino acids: CASRYSGEETQYF. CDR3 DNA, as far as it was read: TGTGCCAGCAGATATAGCGGAGAAGAGACG.

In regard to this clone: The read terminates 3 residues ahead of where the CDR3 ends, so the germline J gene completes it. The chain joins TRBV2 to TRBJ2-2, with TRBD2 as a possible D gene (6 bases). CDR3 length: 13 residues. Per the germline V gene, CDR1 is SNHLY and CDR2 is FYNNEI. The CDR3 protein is CASSEGPRLGLFF. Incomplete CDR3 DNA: TGTGCCAGCAGTGAAGGACCCCGACTAGGG.

The covered CDR3 bases are TGTGCCAGCAGTTATAGCGGCAGCGGGGGGGCCATCCTTCCGGTCATGGATACG. Its protein is CASSYSGSGGAILPVMDT. The entire CDR3 is CASSYSGSGGAILPVMDTQYF. This chain links TRBV6-9 with TRBJ2-3, with 10 bases matching TRBD2. With the read ending 3 residues before the CDR3 end, the germline J gene is used to fill in that end. This CDR3 spans 21 amino acids. The V gene's germline CDR1 is MNHGY and CDR2 SVAAGI. The ends lost 2 bases at V and 6 bases at J; junction bases unmatched: 23.

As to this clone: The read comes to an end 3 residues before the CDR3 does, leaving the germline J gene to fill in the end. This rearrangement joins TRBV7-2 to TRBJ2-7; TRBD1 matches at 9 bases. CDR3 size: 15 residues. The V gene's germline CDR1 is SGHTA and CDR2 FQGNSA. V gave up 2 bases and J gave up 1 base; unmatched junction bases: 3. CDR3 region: CASSLQGQGSYEQYF. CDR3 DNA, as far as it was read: TGTGCCAGCAGCTTACAGGGACAGGGATCCTACGAG.

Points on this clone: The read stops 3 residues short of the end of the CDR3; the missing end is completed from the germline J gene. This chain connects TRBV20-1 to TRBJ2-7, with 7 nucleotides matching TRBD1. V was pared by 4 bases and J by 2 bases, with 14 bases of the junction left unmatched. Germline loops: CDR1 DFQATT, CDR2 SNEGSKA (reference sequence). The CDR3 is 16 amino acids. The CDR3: CSAKKVWGQMAYEQYF. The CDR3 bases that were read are TGCAGTGCTAAGAAAGTATGGGGACAGATGGCCTACGAG.

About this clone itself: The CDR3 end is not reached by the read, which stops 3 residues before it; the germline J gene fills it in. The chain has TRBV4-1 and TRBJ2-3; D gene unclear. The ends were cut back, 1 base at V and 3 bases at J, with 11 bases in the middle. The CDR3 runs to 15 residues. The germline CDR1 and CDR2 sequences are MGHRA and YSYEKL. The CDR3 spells CASSQVTITTDTQYF. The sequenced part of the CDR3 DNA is TGCGCCAGCAGCCAAGTTACTATTACAACAGATACG.

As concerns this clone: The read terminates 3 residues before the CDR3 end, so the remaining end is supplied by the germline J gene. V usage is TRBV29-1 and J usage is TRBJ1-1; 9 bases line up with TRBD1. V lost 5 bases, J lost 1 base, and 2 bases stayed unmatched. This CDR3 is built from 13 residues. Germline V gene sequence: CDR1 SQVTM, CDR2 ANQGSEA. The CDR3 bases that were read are TGCAGCGTTCGGACAGGGGAGAACACTGAA. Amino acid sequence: CSVRTGENTE. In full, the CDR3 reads CSVRTGENTEAFF.

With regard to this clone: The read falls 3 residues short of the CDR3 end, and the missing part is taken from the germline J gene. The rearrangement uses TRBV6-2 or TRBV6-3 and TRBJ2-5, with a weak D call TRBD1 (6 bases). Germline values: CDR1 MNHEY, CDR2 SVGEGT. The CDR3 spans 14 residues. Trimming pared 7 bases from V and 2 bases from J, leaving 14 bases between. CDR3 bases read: TGTGCCAGCAACTTCCAGGGGCCACAAGAGACC. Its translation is CASNFQGPQET. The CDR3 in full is CASNFQGPQETQYF.

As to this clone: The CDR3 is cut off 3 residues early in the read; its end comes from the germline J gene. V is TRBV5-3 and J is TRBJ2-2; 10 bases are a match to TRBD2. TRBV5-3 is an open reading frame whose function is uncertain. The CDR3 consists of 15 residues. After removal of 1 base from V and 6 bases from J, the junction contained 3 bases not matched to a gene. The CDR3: CARSLPAGGPGELFF. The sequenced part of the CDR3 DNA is TGTGCCAGAAGCTTGCCAGCGGGGGGGCCCGGGGAG.

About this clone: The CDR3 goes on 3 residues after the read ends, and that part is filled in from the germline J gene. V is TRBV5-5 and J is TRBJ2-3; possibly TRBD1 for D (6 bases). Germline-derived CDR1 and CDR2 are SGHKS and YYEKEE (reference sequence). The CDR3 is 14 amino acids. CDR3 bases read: TGTGCCAGCAGCTTCTCGGACAGCTATCAGCCG. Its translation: CASSFSDSYQP. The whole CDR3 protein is CASSFSDSYQPQYF.

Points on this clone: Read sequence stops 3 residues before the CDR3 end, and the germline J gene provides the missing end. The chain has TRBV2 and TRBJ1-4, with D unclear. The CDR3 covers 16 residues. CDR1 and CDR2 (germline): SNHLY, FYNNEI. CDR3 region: CASSVNDNLRNSPLFF. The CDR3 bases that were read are TGTGCCAGCAGTGTCAACGACAATCTCAGGAATTCACCA. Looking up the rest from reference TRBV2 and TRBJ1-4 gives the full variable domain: EPEVTQTPSHQVTQMGQEVILRCVPISNHLYFYWYRQILGQKVEFLVSFYNNEISEKSEIFDDQFSVERPDGSNFTLKIRSTKLEDSAMYFCASSVNDNLRNSPLFFGSGTQLSVL.

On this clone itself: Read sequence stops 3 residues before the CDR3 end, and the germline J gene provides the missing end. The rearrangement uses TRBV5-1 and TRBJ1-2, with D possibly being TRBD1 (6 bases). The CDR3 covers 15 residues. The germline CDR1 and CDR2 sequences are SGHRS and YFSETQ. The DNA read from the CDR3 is TGCGCCAGCAGCTTGGATAGCGGGGGCTTTATGACC. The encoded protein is CASSLDSGGFMT. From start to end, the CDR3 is CASSLDSGGFMTYTF. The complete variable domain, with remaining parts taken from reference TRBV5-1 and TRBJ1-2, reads KAGVTQTPRYLIKTRGQQVTLSCSPISGHRSVSWYQQTPGQGLQFLFEYFSETQRNKGNFPGRFSGRQFSNSRSEMNVSTLELGDSALYLCASSLDSGGFMTYTFGSGTRLTVV.

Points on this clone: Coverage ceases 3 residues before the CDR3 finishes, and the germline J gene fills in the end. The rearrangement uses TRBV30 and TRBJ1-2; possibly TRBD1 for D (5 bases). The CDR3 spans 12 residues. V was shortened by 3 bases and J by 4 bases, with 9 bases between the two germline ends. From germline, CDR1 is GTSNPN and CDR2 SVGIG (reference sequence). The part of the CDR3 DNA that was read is TGTGCCTGGAGAGGGCAGGGCTATGGC. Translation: CAWRGQGYG. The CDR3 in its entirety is CAWRGQGYGYTF.

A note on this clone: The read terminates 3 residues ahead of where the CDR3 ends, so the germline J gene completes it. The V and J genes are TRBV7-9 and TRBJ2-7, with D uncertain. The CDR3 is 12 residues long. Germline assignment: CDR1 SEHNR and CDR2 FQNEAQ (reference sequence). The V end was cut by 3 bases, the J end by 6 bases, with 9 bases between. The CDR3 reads CASSFLSGEQYF. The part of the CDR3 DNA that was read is TGTGCCAGCAGCTTCCTTTCGGGCGAG.

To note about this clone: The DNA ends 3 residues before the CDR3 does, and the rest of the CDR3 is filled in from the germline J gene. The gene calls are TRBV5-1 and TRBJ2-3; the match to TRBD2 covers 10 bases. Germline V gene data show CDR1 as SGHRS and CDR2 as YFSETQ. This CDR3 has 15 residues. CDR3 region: CASSLGAGGSETQYF. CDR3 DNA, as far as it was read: TGCGCCAGCAGCTTGGGAGCGGGGGGGAGTGAGACG. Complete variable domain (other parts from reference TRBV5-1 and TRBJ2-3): KAGVTQTPRYLIKTRGQQVTLSCSPISGHRSVSWYQQTPGQGLQFLFEYFSETQRNKGNFPGRFSGRQFSNSRSEMNVSTLELGDSALYLCASSLGAGGSETQYFGPGTRLTVL.

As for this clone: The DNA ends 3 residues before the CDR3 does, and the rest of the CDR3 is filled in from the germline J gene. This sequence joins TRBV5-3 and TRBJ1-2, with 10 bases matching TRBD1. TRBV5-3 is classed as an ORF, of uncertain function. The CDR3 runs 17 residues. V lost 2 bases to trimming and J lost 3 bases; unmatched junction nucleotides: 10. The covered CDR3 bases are TGTGCCAGAAGCTTTGACAGGGGGCTTGGAGTGTACTATGGC. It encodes CARSFDRGLGVYYG. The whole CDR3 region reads CARSFDRGLGVYYGYTF.

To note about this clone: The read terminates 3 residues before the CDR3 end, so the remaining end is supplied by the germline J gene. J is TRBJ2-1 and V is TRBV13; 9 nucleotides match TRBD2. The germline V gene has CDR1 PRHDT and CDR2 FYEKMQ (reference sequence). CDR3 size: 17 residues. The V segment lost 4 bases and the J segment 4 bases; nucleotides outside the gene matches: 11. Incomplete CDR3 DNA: TGTGCCAGCAGCTCGCCTACGCGGGGGGGACATTACAATGAG. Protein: CASSSPTRGGHYNE. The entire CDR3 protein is CASSSPTRGGHYNEQFF. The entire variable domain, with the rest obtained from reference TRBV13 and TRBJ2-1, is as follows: AAGVIQSPRHLIKEKRETATLKCYPIPRHDTVYWYQQGPGQDPQFLISFYEKMQSDKGSIPDRFSAQQFSDYHSELNMSSLELGDSALYFCASSSPTRGGHYNEQFFGPGTRLTVL.

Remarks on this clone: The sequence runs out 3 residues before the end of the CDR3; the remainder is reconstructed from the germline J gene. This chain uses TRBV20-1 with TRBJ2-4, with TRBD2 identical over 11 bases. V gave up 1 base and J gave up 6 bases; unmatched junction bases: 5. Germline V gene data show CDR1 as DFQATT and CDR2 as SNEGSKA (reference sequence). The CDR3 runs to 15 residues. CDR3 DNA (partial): TGCAGTGCTAGAGTTACTAGCGGGAGACCAAACATT. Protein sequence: CSARVTSGRPNI. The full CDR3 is CSARVTSGRPNIQYF.

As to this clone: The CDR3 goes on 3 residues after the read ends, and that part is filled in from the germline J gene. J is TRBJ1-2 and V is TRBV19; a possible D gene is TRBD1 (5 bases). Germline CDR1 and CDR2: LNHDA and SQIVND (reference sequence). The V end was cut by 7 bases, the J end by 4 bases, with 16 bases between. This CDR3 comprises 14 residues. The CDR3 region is CASKPNQGGYGYTF. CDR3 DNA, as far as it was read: TGTGCCAGTAAGCCAAATCAGGGTGGCTATGGC.

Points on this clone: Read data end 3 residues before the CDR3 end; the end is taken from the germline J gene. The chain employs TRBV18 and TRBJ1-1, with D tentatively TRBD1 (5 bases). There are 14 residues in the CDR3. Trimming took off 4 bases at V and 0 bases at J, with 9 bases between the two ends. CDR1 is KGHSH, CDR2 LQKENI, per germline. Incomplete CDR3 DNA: TGTGCCAGCTCACAGGGGCCTATGAACACTGAA. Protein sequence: CASSQGPMNTE. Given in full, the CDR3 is CASSQGPMNTEAFF.

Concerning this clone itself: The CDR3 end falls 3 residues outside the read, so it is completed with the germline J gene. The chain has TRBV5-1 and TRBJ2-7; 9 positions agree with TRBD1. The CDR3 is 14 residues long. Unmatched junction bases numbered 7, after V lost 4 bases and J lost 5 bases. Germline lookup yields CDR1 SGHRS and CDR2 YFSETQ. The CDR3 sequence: CASSPGTGFDEQYF. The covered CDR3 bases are TGCGCCAGCAGCCCCGGGACAGGGTTTGACGAG.

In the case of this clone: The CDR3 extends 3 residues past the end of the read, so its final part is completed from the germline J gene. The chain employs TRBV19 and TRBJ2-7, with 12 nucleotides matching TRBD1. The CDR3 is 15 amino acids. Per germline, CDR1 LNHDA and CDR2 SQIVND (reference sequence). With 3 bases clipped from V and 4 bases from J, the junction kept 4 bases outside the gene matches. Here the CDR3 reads CASSIRDRGQYEQYF. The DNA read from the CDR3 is TGTGCCAGTAGTATTCGGGACAGGGGGCAATACGAG.